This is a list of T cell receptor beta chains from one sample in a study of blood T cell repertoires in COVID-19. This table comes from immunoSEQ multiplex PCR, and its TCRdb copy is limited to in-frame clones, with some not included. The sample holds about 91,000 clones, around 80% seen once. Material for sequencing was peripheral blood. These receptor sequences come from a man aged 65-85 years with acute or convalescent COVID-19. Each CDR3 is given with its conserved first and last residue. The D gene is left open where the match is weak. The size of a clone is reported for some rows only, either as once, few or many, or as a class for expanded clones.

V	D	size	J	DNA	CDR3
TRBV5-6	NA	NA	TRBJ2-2	TGTGCCAGCAGCTTTAGGAACACCGGGGAGCTGTTTTTT	CASSFRNTGELFF
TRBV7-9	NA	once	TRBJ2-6	TGTGCCAGCAGCTTTTACACAGGGCCTGGGGCCAACGTCCTGACTTTC	CASSFYTGPGANVLTF
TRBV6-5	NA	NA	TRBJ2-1	TGTGCCAGCAGTTACCGGGGGTGGGGTCACAATGAGCAGTTCTTC	CASSYRGWGHNEQFF
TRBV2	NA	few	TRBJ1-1	TGTGCCAGCAGTGGACAGGAGAACACTGAAGCTTTCTTT	CASSGQENTEAFF
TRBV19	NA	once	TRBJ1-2	TGTGCCAGTAGTATACGGACTCCGTATGGCTACACCTTC	CASSIRTPYGYTF
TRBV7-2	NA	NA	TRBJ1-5	TGTGCCAGCAGCCAACAGGGCAATCAGCCCCAGCATTTT	CASSQQGNQPQHF
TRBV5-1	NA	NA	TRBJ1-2	TGCGCCAGCAGCTTGACGACGGACAGAAGAAACTATGGCTACACCTTC	CASSLTTDRRNYGYTF
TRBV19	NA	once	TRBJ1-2	TGTGCCAGTTCACTAGCAAACTATGGCTACACCTTC	CASSLANYGYTF
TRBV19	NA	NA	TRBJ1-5	TGTGCCAGTATTGACACTTATAGCAATCAGCCCCAGCATTTT	CASIDTYSNQPQHF
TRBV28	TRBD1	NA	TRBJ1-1	TGTGCCAGCAGACGGGACAGCAGGACGAGGGCTTTCTTT	CASRRDSRTRAFF
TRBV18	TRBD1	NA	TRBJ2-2	TGTGCCAGCTCCATCACTACAGGGGGCACCGGGGAGCTGTTTTTT	CASSITTGGTGELFF
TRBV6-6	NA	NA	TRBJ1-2	TGTGCCAGCAGTTACTCGGGGGGGAACTATGGCTACACCTTC	CASSYSGGNYGYTF
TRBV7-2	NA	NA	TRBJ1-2	TGTGCCAGCAGCCGGCGGGGGGAGAACTATGGCTACACCTTC	CASSRRGENYGYTF
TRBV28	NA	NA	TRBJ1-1	TGTGCCAGCAGCGACAGCAAATCGAACACTGAAGCTTTCTTT	CASSDSKSNTEAFF
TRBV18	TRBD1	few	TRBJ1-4	TGTGCCAGCTCAGGGACAGGGAACGAAAAACTGTTTTTT	CASSGTGNEKLFF
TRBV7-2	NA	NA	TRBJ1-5	TGTGCCAGCAGCTTAGGTTCAGGGGTAGGCAATCAGCCCCAGCATTTT	CASSLGSGVGNQPQHF
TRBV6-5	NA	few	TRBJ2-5	TGTGCCAGCAGTTCCCCGTCCCCAGGGACCCAGTACTTC	CASSSPSPGTQYF
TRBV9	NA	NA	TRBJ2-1	TGTGCCAGCAGCGTATCTAGCGCGAGCTCCTACAATGAGCAGTTCTTC	CASSVSSASSYNEQFF
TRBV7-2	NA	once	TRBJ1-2	TGTGCCAGCAGCGCCTTCCGGGGGGCTAACTATGGCTACACCTTC	CASSAFRGANYGYTF
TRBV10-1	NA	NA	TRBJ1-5	TGCGCCAGCAGCCTGTCCCCGGACAGCGAACGGCATTTT	CASSLSPDSERHF
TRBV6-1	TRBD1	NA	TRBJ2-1	TGTGCGACAGGGGGGGGTGCTTTCAATGAGCAGTTCTTC	CATGGGAFNEQFF
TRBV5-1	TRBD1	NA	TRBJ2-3	TGCGCCAGCAGCACCTATCCCAGGGGGATTAGCACAGATACGCAGTATTTT	CASSTYPRGISTDTQYF
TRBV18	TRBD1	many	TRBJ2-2	TGTGCCAGCTCAGGATCGGGACAGGGCAGGACCGGGGAGCTGTTTTTT	CASSGSGQGRTGELFF
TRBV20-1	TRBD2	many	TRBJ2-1	TGCAGTGCTAGTGGGGACGCCTCGCTAGCGGTTTCCTACAATGAGCAGTTCTTC	CSASGDASLAVSYNEQFF
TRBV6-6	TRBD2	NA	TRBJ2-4	TGTGCCAGCAGCCCTAGCGGGAGTGGGACCAAAAACATTCAGTACTTC	CASSPSGSGTKNIQYF
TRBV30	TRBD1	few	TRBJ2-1	TGTGCCTCCCCGGGACAGGGGTCCTACAATGAGCAGTTCTTC	CASPGQGSYNEQFF
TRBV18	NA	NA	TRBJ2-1	TGTGCCAGCTCACGGAGGGACTTGGATGAGCAGTTCTTC	CASSRRDLDEQFF
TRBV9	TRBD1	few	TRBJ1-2	TGTGCCAGCAGCGCCTCAATGGACAGGGGGCTTTATGGCTACACCTTC	CASSASMDRGLYGYTF
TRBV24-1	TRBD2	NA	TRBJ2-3	TGTGCCACCAGTGATTATAAGCGGGGGGCCAGGGATACGCAGTATTTT	CATSDYKRGARDTQYF
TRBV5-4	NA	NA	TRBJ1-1	TGTGCCAGCATGGGGGGAAACACTGAAGCTTTCTTT	CASMGGNTEAFF
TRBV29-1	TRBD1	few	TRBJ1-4	TGCAGCGTTTGGACAGGGGGCAATGAAAAACTGTTTTTT	CSVWTGGNEKLFF
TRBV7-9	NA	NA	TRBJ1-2	TGTGCCAGCAGCTTCTTAGATTCCTCCTATGGCTACACCTTC	CASSFLDSSYGYTF
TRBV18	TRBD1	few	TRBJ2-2	TGTGCCAGCTCCCCTGGGACAGCCGGGGAGCTGTTTTTT	CASSPGTAGELFF
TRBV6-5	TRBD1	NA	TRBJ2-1	TGTGCCAGTACCGGGACAGGGGTATCAAGTGAGCAGTTCTTC	CASTGTGVSSEQFF
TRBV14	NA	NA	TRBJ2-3	TGTGCCAGCAGCCCCCACAGGGGGGGGGATACGCAGTATTTT	CASSPHRGGDTQYF
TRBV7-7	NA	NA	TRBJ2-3	TGTGCTAGCAGTTCTGACAGGACAGATACGCAGTATTTT	CASSSDRTDTQYF
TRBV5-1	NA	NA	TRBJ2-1	TGCGCCAGCAGCTTGGAATCGGGAGTTTCCTACAATGAGCAGTTCTTC	CASSLESGVSYNEQFF
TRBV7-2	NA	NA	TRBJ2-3	TGTGCCAGCAGCTTAGGTACAGGGAGCGGCACAGATACGCAGTATTTT	CASSLGTGSGTDTQYF
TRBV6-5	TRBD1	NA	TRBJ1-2	TGTGCCAGCAGTTGGGACAGGGAGAGCTATGGCTACACCTTC	CASSWDRESYGYTF
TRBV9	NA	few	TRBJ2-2	TGTGCCAGCAGATCAGGGTCGTCGAACACCGGGGAGCTGTTTTTT	CASRSGSSNTGELFF
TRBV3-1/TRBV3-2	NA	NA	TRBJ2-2	TGTGCCAGCACTAGCAGGAACACCGGGGAGCTGTTTTTT	CASTSRNTGELFF
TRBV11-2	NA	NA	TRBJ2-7	TGTGCCAGCAGTAGGACTATATCTACGAGCGGGCAGTACTTC	CASSRTISTSGQYF